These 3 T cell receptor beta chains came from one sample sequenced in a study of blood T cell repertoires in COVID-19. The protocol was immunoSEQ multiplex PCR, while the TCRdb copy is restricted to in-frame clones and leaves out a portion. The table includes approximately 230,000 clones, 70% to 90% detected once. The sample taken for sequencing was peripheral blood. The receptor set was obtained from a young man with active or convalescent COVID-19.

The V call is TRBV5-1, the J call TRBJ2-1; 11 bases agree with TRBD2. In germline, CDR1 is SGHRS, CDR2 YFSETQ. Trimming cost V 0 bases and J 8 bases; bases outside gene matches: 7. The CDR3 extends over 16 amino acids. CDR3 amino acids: CASSLVPSGGWDEQFF. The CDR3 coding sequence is TGCGCCAGCAGCTTGGTTCCTAGCGGGGGGTGGGATGAGCAGTTCTTC.

CDR3 bases: TGTGCCAGCAGTGACAGACAGGGGAGCGACTGGGCTGGGGCCAACGTCCTGACTTTC. Residues: CASSDRQGSDWAGANVLTF. The rearrangement joins TRBV2 to TRBJ2-6; 8 nucleotides line up with TRBD1. Germline CDR1 is SNHLY and CDR2 is FYNNEI. The CDR3 has 19 residues. V trimming: 3 bases; J trimming: 2 bases; junction bases outside the gene matches: 12.

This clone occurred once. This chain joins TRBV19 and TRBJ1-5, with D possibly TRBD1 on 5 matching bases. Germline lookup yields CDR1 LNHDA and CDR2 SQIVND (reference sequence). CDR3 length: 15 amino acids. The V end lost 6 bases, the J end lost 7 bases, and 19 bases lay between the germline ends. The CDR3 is CASRGSRQGIQPQHF. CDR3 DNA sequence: TGTGCCAGTAGGGGGTCCCGGCAGGGTATACAGCCCCAGCATTTT.